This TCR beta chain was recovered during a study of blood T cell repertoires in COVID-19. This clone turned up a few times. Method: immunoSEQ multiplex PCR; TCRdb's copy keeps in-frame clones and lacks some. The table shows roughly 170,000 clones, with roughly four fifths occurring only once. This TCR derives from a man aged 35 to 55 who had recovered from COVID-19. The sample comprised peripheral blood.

The CDR3 protein is CASSLDFTDTQYF. DNA of the CDR3: TGTGCCAGCAGCTTAGACTTCACAGATACGCAGTATTTT. The J gene is TRBJ2-3, the V gene TRBV5-4; D gene uncertain. Trimming took off 2 bases at V and 2 bases at J, with 6 bases between the two ends. The CDR3 has 13 amino acids. Germline V gene data show CDR1 as SGHNT and CDR2 as YYREEE (reference sequence).